These 9 T cell receptor beta chains were sequenced from one sample in a study of shared clonotypes between healthy human individuals. Sequenced by immunoSEQ multiplex PCR; TCRdb stores in-frame clones only, minus some. The sample gives a few million clones, under 95% of which show up once; 0.37% is in the top ten. Input material: naive CD4+ T cells from PBMCs. Subset here: CD45RA+ positively selected. Receptor source: a man between 18 and 35 years old in good health. Some clones in this sample may be carry-over from other donors' samples.

The V and J genes are TRBV7-8 and TRBJ2-2; D is ambiguous. There are 15 residues in the CDR3. The germline V and J ends were trimmed by 0 bases and 3 bases, with 8 bases remaining between them. Germline V gene lookup returns CDR1 SGHVS and CDR2 FQNEAQ. The CDR3 reads CASSLARGYTGELFF. For the CDR3, the DNA is TGTGCCAGCAGCTTAGCTCGTGGTTACACCGGGGAGCTGTTTTTT.

The chain combines TRBV5-6 with TRBJ1-2, with D possibly matching TRBD1 (6 bases). The V and J ends lost 3 bases and 2 bases respectively, with 14 bases between them. The CDR3 loop spans 15 amino acids. Germline lookup yields CDR1 SGHDT and CDR2 YYEEEE. CDR3 in amino acids: CASSSTEGVNYGYTF. The CDR3 coding sequence is TGTGCCAGCAGCTCGACAGAGGGGGTGAACTATGGCTACACCTTC.

V usage is TRBV6-1 and J usage is TRBJ1-1; no reliable D call. Trimming left V 5 bases short and J 7 bases short, with 14 bases between. The CDR3 runs 13 residues. Looked up from germline, CDR1 is MNHNS and CDR2 is SASEGT. CDR3: CASSPRWRDEAFF. The CDR3 nucleotides are TGTGCCAGCAGTCCCCGGTGGAGGGATGAAGCTTTCTTT.

Concerning this clone: Other DNA sequences in this sample translate to the same CDR3. The rearrangement joins TRBV28 to TRBJ2-5, with D unclear. CDR3 length equals 14 residues. The V end was cut by 2 bases, the J end by 1 base, with 8 bases between. Germline V gene sequence: CDR1 MDHEN, CDR2 SYDVKM. This CDR3 is CASSLTGPQETQYF. The DNA for the CDR3 is TGTGCCAGCAGTTTAACGGGCCCCCAAGAGACCCAGTACTTC.

Concerning this clone: Different DNA sequences within this sample yield the same CDR3. The rearrangement links TRBV7-2 to TRBJ1-5, with D tentatively TRBD1 (5 bases). Trimming pared 3 bases from V and 6 bases from J, leaving 6 bases between. The CDR3 is 12 residues long. Germline lookup yields CDR1 SGHTA and CDR2 FQGNSA. The CDR3, as DNA: TGTGCCAGCAGCTTCGGGGGTCAGCCCCAGCATTTT. As protein: CASSFGGQPQHF. Full variable domain (remainder filled in from reference TRBV7-2 and TRBJ1-5): GAGVSQSPSNKVTEKGKDVELRCDPISGHTALYWYRQSLGQGLEFLIYFQGNSAPDKSGLPSDRFSAERTGGSVSTLTIQRTQQEDSAVYLCASSFGGQPQHFGDGTRLSIL.

The chain employs TRBV19 and TRBJ1-5; a possible D gene is TRBD1 (5 bases). Germline CDR1 reads LNHDA; CDR2 reads SQIVND (reference sequence). The CDR3 length is 14 residues. With 1 base removed from V and 5 bases from J, the gap between germline ends came to 9 bases. CDR3 amino acids: CASSIVRGDQPQHF. DNA of the CDR3: TGTGCCAGTAGTATAGTCCGGGGCGATCAGCCCCAGCATTTT.

The chain employs TRBV7-2 and TRBJ1-5; weak D call: TRBD1 (5 bases). The CDR3 has 15 residues. The germline V gene has CDR1 SGHTA and CDR2 FQGNSA. V lost 1 base and J lost 4, with 11 bases in between. Written as DNA, the CDR3 is TGTGCCAGCAGCTTAGTCTGGCAGGGTAATCAGCCCCAGCATTTT. Its translation is CASSLVWQGNQPQHF.

The chain recombines TRBV2 with TRBJ2-7, with 9 bases lining up with TRBD2. The CDR3 is 14 amino acids. Germline V gene data show CDR1 as SNHLY and CDR2 as FYNNEI. V lost 6 bases to trimming and J lost 7 bases; unmatched junction nucleotides: 10. DNA for the CDR3: TGTGCCAGCAGCGCCGGGACTAGCCTCATAGAGCAGTACTTC. The encoded protein is CASSAGTSLIEQYF.

This chain connects TRBV11-2 to TRBJ2-7; a weak D match, TRBD2 (7 bases). This CDR3 contains 15 residues. V dropped 7 bases and J dropped 0 bases, with 16 bases sitting between them. Germline CDR1 SGHAT, CDR2 FQNNGV. In nucleotides, the CDR3 is TGTGCCAGCACCCTAGGGGGGGGAGCCTCCTACGAGCAGTACTTC. The encoded protein is CASTLGGGASYEQYF.